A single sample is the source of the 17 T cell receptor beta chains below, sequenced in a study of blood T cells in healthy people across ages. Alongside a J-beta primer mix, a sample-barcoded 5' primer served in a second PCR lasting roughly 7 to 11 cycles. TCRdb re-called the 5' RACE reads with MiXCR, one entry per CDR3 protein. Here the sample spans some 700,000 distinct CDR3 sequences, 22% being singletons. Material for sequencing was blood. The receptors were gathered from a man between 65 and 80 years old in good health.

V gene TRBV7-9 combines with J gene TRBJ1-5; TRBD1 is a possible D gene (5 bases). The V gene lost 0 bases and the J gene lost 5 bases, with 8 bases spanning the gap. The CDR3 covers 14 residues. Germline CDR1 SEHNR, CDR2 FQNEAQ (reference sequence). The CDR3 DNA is TGTGCCAGCAGCTTAGCAACAGGCGATCAGCCCCAGCATTTT. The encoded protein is CASSLATGDQPQHF.

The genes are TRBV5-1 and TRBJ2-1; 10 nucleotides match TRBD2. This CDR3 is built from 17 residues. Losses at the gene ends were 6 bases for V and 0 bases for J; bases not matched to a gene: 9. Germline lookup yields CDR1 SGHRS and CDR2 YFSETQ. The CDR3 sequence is CASTHRTSGLSYNEQFF. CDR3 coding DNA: TGCGCCAGCACCCACCGGACTAGCGGACTCTCCTACAATGAGCAGTTCTTC. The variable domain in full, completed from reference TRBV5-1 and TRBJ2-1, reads KAGVTQTPRYLIKTRGQQVTLSCSPISGHRSVSWYQQTPGQGLQFLFEYFSETQRNKGNFPGRFSGRQFSNSRSEMNVSTLELGDSALYLCASTHRTSGLSYNEQFFGPGTRLTVL.

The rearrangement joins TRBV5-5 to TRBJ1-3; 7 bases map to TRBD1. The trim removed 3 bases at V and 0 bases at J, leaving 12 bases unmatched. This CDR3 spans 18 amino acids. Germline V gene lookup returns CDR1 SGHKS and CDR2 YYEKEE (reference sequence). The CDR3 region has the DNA TGTGCCAGCAGCTGGGTCGGACAGGCAATGAGCTCTGGAAACACCATATATTTT. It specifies CASSWVGQAMSSGNTIYF.

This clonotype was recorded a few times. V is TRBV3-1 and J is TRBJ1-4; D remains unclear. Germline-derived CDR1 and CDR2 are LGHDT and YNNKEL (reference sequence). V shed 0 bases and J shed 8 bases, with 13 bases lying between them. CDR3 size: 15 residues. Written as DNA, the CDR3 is TGTGCCAGCAGCCAAGAAGGCCTCGGACGCGAAAAACTGTTTTTT. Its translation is CASSQEGLGREKLFF.

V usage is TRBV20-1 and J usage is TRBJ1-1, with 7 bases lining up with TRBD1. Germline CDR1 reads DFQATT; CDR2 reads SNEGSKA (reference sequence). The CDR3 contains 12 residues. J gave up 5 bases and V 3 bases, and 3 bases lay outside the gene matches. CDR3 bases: TGCAGTGCTAGGACAGGGTCAACTGAAGCTTTCTTT. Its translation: CSARTGSTEAFF.

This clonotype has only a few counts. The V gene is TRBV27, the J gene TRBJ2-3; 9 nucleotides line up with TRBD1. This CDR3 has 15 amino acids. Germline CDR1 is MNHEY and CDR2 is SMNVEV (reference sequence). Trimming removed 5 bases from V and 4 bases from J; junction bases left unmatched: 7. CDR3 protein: CASSPGTGYPDTQYF. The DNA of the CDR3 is TGTGCCAGCAGTCCCGGGACAGGGTACCCAGATACGCAGTATTTT.

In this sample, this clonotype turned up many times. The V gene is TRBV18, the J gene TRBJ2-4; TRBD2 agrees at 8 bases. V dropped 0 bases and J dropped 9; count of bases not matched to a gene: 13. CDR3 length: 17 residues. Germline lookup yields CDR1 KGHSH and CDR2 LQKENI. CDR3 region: CASSPPLRPAGDVIQYF. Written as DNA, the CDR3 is TGTGCCAGCTCACCACCGTTAAGGCCAGCGGGAGACGTCATTCAGTACTTC.

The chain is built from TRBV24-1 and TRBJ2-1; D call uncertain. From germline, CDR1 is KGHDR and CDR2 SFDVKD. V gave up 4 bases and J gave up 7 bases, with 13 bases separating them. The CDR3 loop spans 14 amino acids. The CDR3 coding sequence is TGTGCCACCAGTGAGTCGGGTAAAAGTAATGAGCAGTTCTTC. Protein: CATSESGKSNEQFF.

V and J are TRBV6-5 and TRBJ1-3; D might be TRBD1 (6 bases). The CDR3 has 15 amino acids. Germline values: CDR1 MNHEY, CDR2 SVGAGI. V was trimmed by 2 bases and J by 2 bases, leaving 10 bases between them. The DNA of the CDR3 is TGTGCCAGCAGTTACACCTCAGGGGCTGGAAACACCATATATTTT. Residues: CASSYTSGAGNTIYF.

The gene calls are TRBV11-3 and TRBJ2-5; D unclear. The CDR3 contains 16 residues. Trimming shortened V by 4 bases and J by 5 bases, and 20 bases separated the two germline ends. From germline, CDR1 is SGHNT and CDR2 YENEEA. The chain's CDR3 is CASSSGNTRSRETQYF. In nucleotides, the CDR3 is TGTGCCAGCAGCTCTGGAAACACCCGCTCCAGGGAGACCCAGTACTTC.

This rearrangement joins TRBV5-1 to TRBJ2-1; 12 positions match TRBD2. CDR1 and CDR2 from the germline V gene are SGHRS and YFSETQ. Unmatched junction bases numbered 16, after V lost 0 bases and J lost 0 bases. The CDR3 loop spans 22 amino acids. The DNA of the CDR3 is TGCGCCAGCAGCTTGGGACTAGGGGCTAAGACTAGCGGGGGCCACTCCTACAATGAGCAGTTCTTC. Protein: CASSLGLGAKTSGGHSYNEQFF.

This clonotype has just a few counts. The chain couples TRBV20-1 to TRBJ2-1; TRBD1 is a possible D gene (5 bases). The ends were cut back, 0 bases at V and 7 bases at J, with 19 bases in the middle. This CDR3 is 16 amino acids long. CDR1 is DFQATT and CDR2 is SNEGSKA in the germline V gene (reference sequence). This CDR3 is CSARDPSPQRGNEQFF. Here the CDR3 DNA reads TGCAGTGCTAGAGATCCAAGCCCTCAAAGGGGAAATGAGCAGTTCTTC.

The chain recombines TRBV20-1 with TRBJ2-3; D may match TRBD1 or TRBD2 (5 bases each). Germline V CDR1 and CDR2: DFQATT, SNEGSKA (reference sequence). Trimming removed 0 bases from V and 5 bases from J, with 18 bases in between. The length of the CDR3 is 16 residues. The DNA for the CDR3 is TGCAGTGCTAGAGATCCAGGGCGAGGGGACCTAGATACGCAGTATTTT. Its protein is CSARDPGRGDLDTQYF.

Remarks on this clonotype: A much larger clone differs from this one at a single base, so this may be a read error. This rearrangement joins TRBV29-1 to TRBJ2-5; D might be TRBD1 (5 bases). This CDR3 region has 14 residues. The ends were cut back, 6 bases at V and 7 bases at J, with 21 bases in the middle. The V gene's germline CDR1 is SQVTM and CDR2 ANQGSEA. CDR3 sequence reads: CSVSPLSGFGTQYF. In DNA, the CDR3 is TGCAGCGTCAGCCCCCTGTCAGGGTTCGGGACCCAGTACTTC.

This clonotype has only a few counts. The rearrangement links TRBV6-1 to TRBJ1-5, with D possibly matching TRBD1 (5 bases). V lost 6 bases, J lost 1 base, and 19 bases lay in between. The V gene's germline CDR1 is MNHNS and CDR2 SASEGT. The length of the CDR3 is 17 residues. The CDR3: CASRRHSSGVSNQPQHF. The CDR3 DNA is TGTGCCAGCAGACGTCACAGTTCGGGGGTGAGCAATCAGCCCCAGCATTTT.

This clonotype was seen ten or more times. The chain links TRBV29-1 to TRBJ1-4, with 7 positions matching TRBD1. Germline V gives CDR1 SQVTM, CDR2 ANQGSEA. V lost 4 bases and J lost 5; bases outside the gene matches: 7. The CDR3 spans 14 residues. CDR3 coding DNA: TGCAGCGTTGGGGCGACAGGGACAAATGAAAAACTGTTTTTT. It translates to CSVGATGTNEKLFF.

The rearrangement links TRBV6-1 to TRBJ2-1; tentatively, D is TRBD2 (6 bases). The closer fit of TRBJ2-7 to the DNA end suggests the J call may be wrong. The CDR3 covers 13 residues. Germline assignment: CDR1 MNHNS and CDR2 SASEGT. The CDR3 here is CASNLRRDYEQYF. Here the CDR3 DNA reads TGTGCCAGCAATCTGAGGAGGGACTACGAGCAGTACTTC.